The T cell receptor beta chain under discussion was sequenced for a study of blood T cell repertoires in COVID-19. Study-wide background: Researchers got acute and convalescent COVID-19 samples from the United States, Italy and Spain. The cDNA or gDNA used as material had been derived from T cells, B-cell-depleted T cells, or PBMCs.

The assay was immunoSEQ multiplex PCR, and TCRdb's table has in-frame clones only and misses some. Of roughly 250,000 clones in the sample, approximately 80% were seen once. This clonotype originated in a human donor in a cohort sampled during active COVID-19. Sequencing was performed on peripheral blood.

This CDR3 reads CASSDRQRETQYF. The DNA for the CDR3 is TGCGCCAGCAGCGACAGACAGCGAGAGACCCAGTACTTC. The chain combines TRBV4-1 with TRBJ2-5; TRBD1 is a possible D gene (5 bases). The CDR3 is made up of 13 amino acids. From germline, CDR1 is MGHRA and CDR2 YSYEKL. Between the trimmed V and J ends, which lost 5 bases and 4 bases, there was a span of 11 bases.